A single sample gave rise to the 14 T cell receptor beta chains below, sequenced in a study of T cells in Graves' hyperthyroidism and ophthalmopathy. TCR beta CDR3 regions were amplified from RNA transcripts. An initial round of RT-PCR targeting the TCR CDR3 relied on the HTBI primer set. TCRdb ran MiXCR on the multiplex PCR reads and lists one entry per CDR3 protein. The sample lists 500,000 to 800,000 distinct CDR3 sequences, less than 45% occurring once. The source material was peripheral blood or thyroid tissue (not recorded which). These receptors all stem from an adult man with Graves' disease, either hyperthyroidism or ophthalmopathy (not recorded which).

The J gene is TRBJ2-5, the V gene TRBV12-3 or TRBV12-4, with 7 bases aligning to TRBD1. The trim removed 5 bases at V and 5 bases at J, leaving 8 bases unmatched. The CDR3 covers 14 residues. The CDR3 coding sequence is TGTGCCAGCAGTCAGCAGACAGGGTCGGAGACCCAGTACTTC. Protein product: CASSQQTGSETQYF.

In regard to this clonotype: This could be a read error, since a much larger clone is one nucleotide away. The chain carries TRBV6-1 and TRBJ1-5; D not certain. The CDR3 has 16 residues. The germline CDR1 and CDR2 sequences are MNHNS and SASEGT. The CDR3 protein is CATSETWGGGNQPQHF. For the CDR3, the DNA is TGTGCCACCAGTGAAACCTGGGGTGGAGGCAATCAGCCCCAGCATTTT.

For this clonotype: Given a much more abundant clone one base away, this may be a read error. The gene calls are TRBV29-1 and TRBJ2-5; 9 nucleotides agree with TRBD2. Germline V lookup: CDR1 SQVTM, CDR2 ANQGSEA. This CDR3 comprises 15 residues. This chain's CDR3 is CSAVGLAGYQEPQYF. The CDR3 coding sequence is TGCAGTGCGGTGGGGCTAGCGGGATACCAAGAGCCCCAGTACTTC.

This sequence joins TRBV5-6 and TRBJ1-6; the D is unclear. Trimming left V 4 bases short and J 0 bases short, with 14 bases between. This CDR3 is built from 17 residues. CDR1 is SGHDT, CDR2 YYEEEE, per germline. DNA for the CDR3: TGTGCCAGCAGCCAAACGGGGTGGAGCTCCTATAATTCACCCCTCCACTTT. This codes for CASSQTGWSSYNSPLHF.

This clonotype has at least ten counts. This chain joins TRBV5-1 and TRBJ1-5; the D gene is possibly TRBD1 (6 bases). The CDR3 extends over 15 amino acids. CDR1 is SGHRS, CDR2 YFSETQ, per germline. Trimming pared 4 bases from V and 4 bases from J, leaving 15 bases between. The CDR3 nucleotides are TGCGCCAGCAGCAAACAGGGAGGACGGAATCAGCCCCAGCATTTT. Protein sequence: CASSKQGGRNQPQHF.

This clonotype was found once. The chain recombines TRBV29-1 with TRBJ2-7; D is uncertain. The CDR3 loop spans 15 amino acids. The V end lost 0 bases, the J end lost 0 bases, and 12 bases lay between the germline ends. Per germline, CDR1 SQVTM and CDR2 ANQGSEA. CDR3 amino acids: CSVEDGGWVSYEQYF. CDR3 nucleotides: TGCAGCGTTGAAGATGGCGGATGGGTCTCCTACGAGCAGTACTTC.

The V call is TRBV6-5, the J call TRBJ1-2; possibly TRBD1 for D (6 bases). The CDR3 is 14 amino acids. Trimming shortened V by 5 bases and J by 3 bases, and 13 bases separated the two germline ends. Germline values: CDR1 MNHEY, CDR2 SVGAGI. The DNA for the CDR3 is TGTGCCAGCAGTACAGGGAAGCGCCACTATGGCTACACCTTC. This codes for CASSTGKRHYGYTF.

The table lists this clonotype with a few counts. CDR3 sequence (DNA): TGTGCCAGCGAAGGACAGGGGGCGGTGAACACTGAAGCTTTCTTT. Amino acids: CASEGQGAVNTEAFF. This chain links TRBV12-3 or TRBV12-4 with TRBJ1-1, with 11 positions matching TRBD1. The trim removed 8 bases at V and 0 bases at J, leaving 5 bases unmatched. The CDR3 spans 15 residues.

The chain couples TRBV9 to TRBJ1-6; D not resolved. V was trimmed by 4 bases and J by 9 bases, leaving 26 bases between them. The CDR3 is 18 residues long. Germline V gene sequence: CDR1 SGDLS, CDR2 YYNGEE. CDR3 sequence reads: CASSPVSPGFSESSPLHF. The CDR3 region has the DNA TGTGCCAGCAGCCCCGTTTCGCCCGGGTTCTCCGAATCTTCACCCCTCCACTTT. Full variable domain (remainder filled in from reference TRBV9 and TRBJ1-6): DSGVTQTPKHLITATGQRVTLRCSPRSGDLSVYWYQQSLDQGLQFLIQYYNGEERAKGNILERFSAQQFPDLHSELNLSSLELGDSALYFCASSPVSPGFSESSPLHFGNGTRLTVT.

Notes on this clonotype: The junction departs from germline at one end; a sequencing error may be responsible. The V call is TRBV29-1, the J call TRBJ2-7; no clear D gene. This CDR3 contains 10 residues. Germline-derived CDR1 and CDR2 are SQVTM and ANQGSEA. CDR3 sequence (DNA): TGCAGCGTTGAAGAATACGAGCAGTGCTTC. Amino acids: CSVEEYEQCF.

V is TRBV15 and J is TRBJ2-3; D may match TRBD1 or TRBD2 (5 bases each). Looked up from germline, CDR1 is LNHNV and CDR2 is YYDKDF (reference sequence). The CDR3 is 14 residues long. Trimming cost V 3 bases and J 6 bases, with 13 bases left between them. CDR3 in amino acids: CATSSVGEGDTQYF. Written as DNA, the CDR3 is TGTGCCACCAGCAGTGTTGGTGAGGGGGATACGCAGTATTTT.

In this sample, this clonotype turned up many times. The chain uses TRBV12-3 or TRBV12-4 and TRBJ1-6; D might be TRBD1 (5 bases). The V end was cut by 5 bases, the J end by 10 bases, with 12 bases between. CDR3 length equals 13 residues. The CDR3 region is CASSISGKSPLHF. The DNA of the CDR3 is TGTGCCAGCAGTATCTCAGGGAAGTCACCCCTCCACTTT.

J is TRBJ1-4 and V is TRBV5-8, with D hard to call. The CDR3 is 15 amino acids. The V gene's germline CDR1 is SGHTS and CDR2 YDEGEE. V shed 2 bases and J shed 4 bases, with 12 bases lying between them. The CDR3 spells CASSLSSRDNEKLFF. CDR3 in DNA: TGTGCCAGCAGCTTAAGCAGCCGGGATAATGAAAAACTGTTTTTT. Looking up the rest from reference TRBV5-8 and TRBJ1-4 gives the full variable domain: EAGVTQSPTHLIKTRGQQATLRCSPISGHTSVYWYQQALGLGLQFLLWYDEGEERNRGNFPPRFSGRQFPNYSSELNVNALELEDSALYLCASSLSSRDNEKLFFGSGTQLSVL.

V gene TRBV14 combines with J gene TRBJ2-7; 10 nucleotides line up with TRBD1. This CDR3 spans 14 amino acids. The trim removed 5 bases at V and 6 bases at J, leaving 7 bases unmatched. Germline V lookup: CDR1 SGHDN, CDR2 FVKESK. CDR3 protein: CASSEGQGTGEQYF. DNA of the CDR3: TGTGCCAGCAGCGAGGGACAGGGGACGGGCGAGCAGTACTTC.